The 21 T cell receptor beta chains below all came from one sample that was sequenced in a study. TCRdb recomputed calls from the RT-PCR reads with MiXCR, one row per CDR3 protein. The table lists 650,000 to 800,000 distinct CDR3 sequences, approximately 15% of them singletons. The sample taken for sequencing was memory CD4+ T cells from blood. The receptors were gathered from a female donor in good health, serving as a healthy control.

Ten or more counts support this clonotype. The CDR3: CASSLGSHEQFF. As DNA, the CDR3 is TGCGCCAGCAGCTTGGGGAGTCATGAGCAGTTCTTC. The chain has TRBV5-1 and TRBJ2-1; D is unresolved. Germline values: CDR1 SGHRS, CDR2 YFSETQ. The CDR3 is 12 amino acids. Trimming pared 0 bases from V and 8 bases from J, leaving 6 bases between.

This clonotype was picked up a small number of times. The rearrangement joins TRBV12-3 or TRBV12-4 to TRBJ1-1, with 9 bases matching TRBD1. The CDR3 has 16 amino acids. After removal of 3 bases from V and 4 bases from J, the junction contained 9 bases not matched to a gene. This chain's CDR3 is CASSFWGQGTGTEAFF. The CDR3 bases are TGTGCCAGCAGTTTTTGGGGACAGGGTACAGGCACTGAAGCTTTCTTT.

This clonotype has a handful of counts. The V call is TRBV12-3 or TRBV12-4, the J call TRBJ2-3; 12 bases align to TRBD2. The CDR3 sequence is 18 residues long. Trimming at V came to 6 bases and at J to 3 bases, leaving 13 bases not matched to a gene. This chain's CDR3 is CASSLTSGGIRGTDTQYF. CDR3 DNA sequence: TGTGCCAGCAGCCTTACTAGCGGGGGGATACGAGGGACAGATACGCAGTATTTT.

This clonotype has more than one count but fewer than ten. This rearrangement joins TRBV20-1 to TRBJ2-7; TRBD1 or TRBD2 may be the D gene (5 bases each). The V end was cut by 5 bases, the J end by 6 bases, with 17 bases between. CDR3 length: 13 residues. Germline V gives CDR1 DFQATT, CDR2 SNEGSKA (reference sequence). In nucleotides, the CDR3 is TGCAGTGCTCTACCGGGACCCGTGAGCGAGCAGTACTTC. Translated, it gives CSALPGPVSEQYF.

Of note for this clonotype: A much larger clone is a single base away; this may be a read error. J is TRBJ2-3 and V is TRBV12-3 or TRBV12-4, with D unresolved. The V end lost 5 bases, the J end lost 4 bases, and 4 bases lay between the germline ends. The CDR3 has 11 amino acids. As DNA, the CDR3 is TGTGCCAGCAGTAACCCAGATACGCAGTATTTT. It translates to CASSNPDTQYF.

At least ten counts were recorded for this clonotype. The chain joins TRBV7-2 to TRBJ2-4; D may be TRBD2 (7 bases). The germline V gene encodes CDR1 SGHTA and CDR2 FQGNSA. This CDR3 has 13 amino acids. The V and J ends lost 5 bases and 8 bases respectively, with 13 bases between them. CDR3 in DNA: TGTGCCAGCAGCATAGGGGGGGTAGACATTCAGTACTTC. Translated: CASSIGGVDIQYF. The whole variable domain, remainder taken from reference TRBV7-2 and TRBJ2-4, is GAGVSQSPSNKVTEKGKDVELRCDPISGHTALYWYRQSLGQGLEFLIYFQGNSAPDKSGLPSDRFSAERTGGSVSTLTIQRTQQEDSAVYLCASSIGGVDIQYFGAGTRLSVL.

This clonotype was counted a few times. This rearrangement joins TRBV10-3 to TRBJ1-2; D is perhaps TRBD1 (5 bases). The V and J ends lost 5 bases and 0 bases respectively, with 7 bases between them. The CDR3 contains 13 residues. CDR1 ENHRY and CDR2 SYGVKD come from the germline V gene. The CDR3 bases are TGTGCCATCAGTCCAGGGCCTAACTATGGCTACACCTTC. It yields the protein CAISPGPNYGYTF.

The chain employs TRBV5-1 and TRBJ2-7, with 7 positions matching TRBD1. The CDR3 runs 13 residues. Germline CDR1 is SGHRS and CDR2 is YFSETQ. V shed 3 bases, J shed 3 bases, and the junction held 3 bases outside the gene matches. Here the CDR3 reads CASSSTGDYEQYF. The CDR3 coding sequence is TGCGCCAGCAGCTCAACAGGGGACTACGAGCAGTACTTC.

This clonotype was counted between two and nine times. The CDR3 coding sequence is TGTGCCAGCAGTGAGGGGCCAAATACCTATGGCTACACCTTC. It specifies CASSEGPNTYGYTF. The chain uses TRBV6-1 and TRBJ1-2; tentatively, D is TRBD1 (5 bases). The germline CDR1 and CDR2 sequences are MNHNS and SASEGT. This CDR3 comprises 14 residues. Between the trimmed V and J ends, which lost 3 bases and 4 bases, there was a span of 12 bases.

The V gene is TRBV4-1, the J gene TRBJ2-2, with 7 bases matching TRBD1. Germline loops: CDR1 MGHRA, CDR2 YSYEKL. The CDR3 is 16 residues long. J gave up 6 bases and V 0 bases, and 7 bases lay outside the gene matches. The CDR3 sequence: CASSQDDRVDSGELFF. The CDR3 coding sequence is TGCGCCAGCAGCCAAGATGACAGGGTTGATTCCGGGGAGCTGTTTTTT.

The sample holds many counts of this clonotype. V usage is TRBV4-3 and J usage is TRBJ2-1, with D perhaps TRBD2 (5 bases). The CDR3 is made up of 14 amino acids. Germline CDR1 and CDR2: LGHNA and YSLEER. The V end lost 0 bases, the J end lost 10 bases, and 13 bases lay between the germline ends. In nucleotides, the CDR3 is TGCGCCAGCAGCCAAGATAGTAACGAGGGAGAGCAGTTCTTC. It yields the protein CASSQDSNEGEQFF.

The chain carries TRBV5-1 and TRBJ2-7; 7 nucleotides agree with TRBD1. The CDR3 sequence is 15 residues long. After removal of 4 bases from V and 0 bases from J, the junction contained 7 bases not matched to a gene. The germline V gene encodes CDR1 SGHRS and CDR2 YFSETQ. The CDR3 nucleotides are TGCGCCAGCAGCGTTGTGGGACAGAGCTCCTACGAGCAGTACTTC. It translates to CASSVVGQSSYEQYF.

The rearrangement uses TRBV11-1 and TRBJ2-1, with TRBD2 matching 13 bases. The V and J ends lost 4 bases and 5 bases, in that order; junction bases with no gene match: 17. The germline gives CDR1 SGHAT, CDR2 FQDESV (reference sequence). The CDR3 is 20 amino acids. In nucleotides, the CDR3 is TGTGCCAGCAGCTCCCCACCACTAGCGGGAGGGCCCTACCCCAACAATGAGCAGTTCTTC. Protein: CASSSPPLAGGPYPNNEQFF.

There are a few counts of this clonotype. The V and J genes are TRBV12-3 or TRBV12-4 and TRBJ2-2; TRBD1 is a possible D gene (6 bases). This CDR3 has 17 residues. V shed 4 bases and J shed 5 bases, with 20 bases lying between them. CDR3 residues: CASSSNQGSGPTGELFF. The DNA for the CDR3 is TGTGCCAGCAGTTCAAACCAGGGGAGCGGACCAACCGGGGAGCTGTTTTTT.

This clonotype was picked up a small number of times. This chain links TRBV5-1 with TRBJ2-3; D could derive from TRBD1 or TRBD2 (7 bases each). The CDR3 length is 13 residues. V was pared by 4 bases and J by 11 bases, with 17 bases between. Germline V CDR1 and CDR2: SGHRS, YFSETQ. This CDR3 reads CASSQGGDPWQYF. The CDR3 DNA reads TGCGCCAGCAGCCAGGGGGGGGACCCCTGGCAGTATTTT. Supplemented by reference TRBV5-1 and TRBJ2-3, the full variable domain reads KAGVTQTPRYLIKTRGQQVTLSCSPISGHRSVSWYQQTPGQGLQFLFEYFSETQRNKGNFPGRFSGRQFSNSRSEMNVSTLELGDSALYLCASSQGGDPWQYFGPGTRLTVL.

This clonotype was recorded many times. V is TRBV6-1 and J is TRBJ1-1; D possibly corresponds to TRBD1 (6 bases). There are 14 residues in the CDR3. Germline V lookup: CDR1 MNHNS, CDR2 SASEGT. V was cut by 5 bases and J by 10 bases, with 20 bases left in between. The CDR3 is CASSQDLAQGRAFF. The CDR3 region has the DNA TGTGCCAGCAGTCAAGACCTGGCGCAGGGGAGAGCTTTCTTT.

In this sample, this clonotype turned up a few times. The chain couples TRBV6-6 to TRBJ1-5, with TRBD1 as a possible D gene (5 bases). CDR1 MNHNY and CDR2 SVGAGI come from the germline V gene (reference sequence). This CDR3 has 16 amino acids. The V end lost 7 bases, the J end lost 0 bases, and 16 bases lay between the germline ends. For the CDR3, the DNA is TGTGCCAGCAAGGGCAGGGAGAAGAGTAGCAATCAGCCCCAGCATTTT. This translates into CASKGREKSSNQPQHF.

The chain joins TRBV10-3 to TRBJ1-1, with 10 bases fitting TRBD1. Trimming removed 6 bases from V and 12 bases from J; junction bases left unmatched: 4. Germline lookup yields CDR1 ENHRY and CDR2 SYGVKD. This CDR3 is 11 amino acids long. For the CDR3, the DNA is TGTGCCATCAGAGGGACAGGGGTAACTTTCTTT. Protein product: CAIRGTGVTFF.

This clonotype occurred a few times. The chain has TRBV20-1 and TRBJ2-5; D is unresolved. Germline CDR1 reads DFQATT; CDR2 reads SNEGSKA (reference sequence). V shed 2 bases and J shed 3 bases, with 13 bases lying between them. The CDR3 totals 14 residues. The CDR3 region has the DNA TGCAGTGCTAGAATCCCGGCCAGCGAAGAGACCCAGTACTTC. This gives the protein CSARIPASEETQYF.

This clonotype occurred once. Written as DNA, the CDR3 is TGTGCCAGCAGTAAGACGACGGCCTCGACAAACACCATATATTTT. This gives the protein CASSKTTASTNTIYF. This chain joins TRBV6-2 or TRBV6-3 and TRBJ1-3; D uncertain. The CDR3 is 15 amino acids. V gave up 5 bases and J gave up 6 bases, with 17 bases separating them. Germline CDR1 and CDR2: MNHEY and SVGEGT.

This clonotype has ten or more counts. The chain combines TRBV12-3 or TRBV12-4 with TRBJ1-2, with D tentatively TRBD1 (5 bases). This CDR3 contains 13 residues. V shed 6 bases and J shed 0 bases, with 8 bases lying between them. The CDR3 coding sequence is TGTGCCAGCAGGACAGCCACTAACTATGGCTACACCTTC. Translating it yields CASRTATNYGYTF.